This TCR beta chain was sequenced during a study of blood T cell repertoires in COVID-19. Study-level information: Acute-phase and convalescent COVID-19 samples originated in the United States, Italy and Spain.

Membership in each cohort depended on participant-reported clinical history. The recovered donors of Cohort 3 showed two negative PCRs, clearance, or symptom resolution. V dropped 5 bases and J dropped 0; count of bases not matched to a gene: 15. Germline V gene data show CDR1 as MNHEY and CDR2 as SMNVEV (reference sequence). CDR3 size: 19 residues. Assay: immunoSEQ multiplex PCR; the TCRdb copy retains only in-frame clones and omits some. The top ten clones hold under 7% of a sample with about 160,000 clones, around 84% of them seen once. The gene calls are TRBV27 and TRBJ1-1, with 10 bases lining up with TRBD1. Sequenced input: PBMCs or T cells enriched from blood (not recorded which). This clonotype originated in a man between 35 and 55 years old who had recovered from COVID-19. CDR3 residues: CASSLMGVWTGGMNTEAFF. In DNA form, the CDR3 reads TGTGCCAGCAGTCTCATGGGCGTTTGGACAGGGGGGATGAACACTGAAGCTTTCTTT.